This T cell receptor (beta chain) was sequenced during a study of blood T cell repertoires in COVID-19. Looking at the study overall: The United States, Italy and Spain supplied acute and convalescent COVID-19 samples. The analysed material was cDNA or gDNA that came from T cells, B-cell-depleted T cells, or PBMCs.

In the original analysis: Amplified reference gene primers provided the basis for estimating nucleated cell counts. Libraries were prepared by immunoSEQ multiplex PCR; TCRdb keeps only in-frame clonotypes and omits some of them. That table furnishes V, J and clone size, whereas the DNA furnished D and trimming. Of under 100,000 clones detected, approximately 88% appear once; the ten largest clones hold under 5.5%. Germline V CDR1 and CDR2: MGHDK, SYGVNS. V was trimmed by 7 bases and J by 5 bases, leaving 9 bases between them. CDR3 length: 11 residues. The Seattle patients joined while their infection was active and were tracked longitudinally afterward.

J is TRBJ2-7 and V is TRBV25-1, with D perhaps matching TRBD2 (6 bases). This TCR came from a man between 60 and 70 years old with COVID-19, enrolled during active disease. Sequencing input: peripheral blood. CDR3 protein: CASTWGDEQYF. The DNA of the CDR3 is TGTGCCAGCACCTGGGGGGACGAGCAGTACTTC.